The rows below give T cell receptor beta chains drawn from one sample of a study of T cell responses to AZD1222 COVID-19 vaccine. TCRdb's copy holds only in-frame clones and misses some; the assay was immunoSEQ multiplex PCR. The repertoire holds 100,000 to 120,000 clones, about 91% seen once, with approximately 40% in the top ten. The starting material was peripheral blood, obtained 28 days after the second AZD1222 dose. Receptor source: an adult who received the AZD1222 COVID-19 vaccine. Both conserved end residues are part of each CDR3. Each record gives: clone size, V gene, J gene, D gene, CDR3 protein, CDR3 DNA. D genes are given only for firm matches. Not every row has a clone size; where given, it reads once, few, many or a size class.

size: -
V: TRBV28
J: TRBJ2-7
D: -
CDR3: CASSRDTYYEQYF
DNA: TGTGCCAGCAGTCGAGACACCTACTACGAGCAGTACTTC

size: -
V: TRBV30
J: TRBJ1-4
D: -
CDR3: CAWGVLKEKLFF
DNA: TGTGCCTGGGGGGTGCTTAAGGAAAAACTGTTTTTT

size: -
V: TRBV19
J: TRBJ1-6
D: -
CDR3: CASSTTGNSPLHF
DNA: TGTGCCAGTAGTACAACAGGGAATTCACCCCTCCACTTT

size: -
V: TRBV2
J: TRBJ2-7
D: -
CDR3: CASSDENYEQYF
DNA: TGTGCCAGCAGTGACGAAAACTACGAGCAGTACTTC

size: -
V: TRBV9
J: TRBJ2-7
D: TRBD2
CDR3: CASSAQLAGVNEQYF
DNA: TGTGCCAGCAGCGCCCAACTAGCGGGAGTGAACGAGCAGTACTTC

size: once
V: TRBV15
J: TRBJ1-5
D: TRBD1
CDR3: CATSRDMFQGVSNQPQHF
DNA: TGTGCCACCAGCAGAGATATGTTCCAGGGGGTAAGCAATCAGCCCCAGCATTTT

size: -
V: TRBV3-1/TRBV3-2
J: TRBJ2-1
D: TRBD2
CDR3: CASSQATSGAYNEQFF
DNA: TGTGCCAGCAGCCAGGCTACTAGCGGAGCATACAATGAGCAGTTCTTC

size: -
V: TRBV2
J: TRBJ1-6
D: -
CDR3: CASSEQQGNSPLHF
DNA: TGTGCCAGCAGTGAGCAACAGGGAAATTCACCCCTCCACTTT

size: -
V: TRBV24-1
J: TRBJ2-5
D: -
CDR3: CATSDYGAETQYF
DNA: TGTGCCACCAGTGATTACGGGGCAGAGACCCAGTACTTC

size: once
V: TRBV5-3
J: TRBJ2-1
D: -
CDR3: CARTPQGWGEDEQFF
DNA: TGTGCCAGAACCCCCCAAGGGTGGGGTGAGGATGAGCAGTTCTTC

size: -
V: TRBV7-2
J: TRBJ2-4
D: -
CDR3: CASSRSPDPAKNIQYF
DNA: TGTGCCAGCAGTCGGAGCCCCGACCCGGCCAAAAACATTCAGTACTTC

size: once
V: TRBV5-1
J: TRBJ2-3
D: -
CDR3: CASSLASGVDTQYF
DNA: TGCGCCAGCAGCTTGGCTTCGGGTGTAGATACGCAGTATTTT

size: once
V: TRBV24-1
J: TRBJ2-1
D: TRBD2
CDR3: CATSDPSGRGIANEQFF
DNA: TGTGCCACCAGTGACCCTAGCGGGAGAGGGATTGCAAATGAGCAGTTCTTC

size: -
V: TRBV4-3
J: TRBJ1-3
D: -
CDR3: CASSHTSSGNTIYF
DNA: TGCGCCAGCAGCCATACAAGCTCTGGAAACACCATATATTTT

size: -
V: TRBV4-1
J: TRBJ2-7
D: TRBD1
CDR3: CASSPRTGYNYEQYF
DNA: TGCGCCAGCAGCCCTCGGACAGGGTATAACTACGAGCAGTACTTC

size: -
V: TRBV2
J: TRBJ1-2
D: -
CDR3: CASSDYWKTALMPNGGPGYTF
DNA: TGTGCCAGCAGTGATTATTGGAAAACAGCTCTTATGCCCAATGGGGGACCTGGCTACACCTTC

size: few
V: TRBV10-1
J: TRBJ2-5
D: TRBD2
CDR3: CASSDQGLAGTETQYF
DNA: TGCGCCAGCAGTGACCAGGGACTAGCGGGAACGGAGACCCAGTACTTC

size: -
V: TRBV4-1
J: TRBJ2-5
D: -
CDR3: CASSQDLYGSFAETQYF
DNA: TGCGCCAGCAGCCAAGATCTTTACGGGAGTTTCGCAGAGACCCAGTACTTC

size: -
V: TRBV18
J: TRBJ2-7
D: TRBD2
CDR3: CASSPNRLAGSYEQYF
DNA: TGTGCCAGCTCACCAAACCGGCTAGCGGGATCCTACGAGCAGTACTTC

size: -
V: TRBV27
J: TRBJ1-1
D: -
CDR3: CASRGGARTEAFF
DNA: TGTGCCAGCAGAGGGGGGGCGCGGACTGAAGCTTTCTTT